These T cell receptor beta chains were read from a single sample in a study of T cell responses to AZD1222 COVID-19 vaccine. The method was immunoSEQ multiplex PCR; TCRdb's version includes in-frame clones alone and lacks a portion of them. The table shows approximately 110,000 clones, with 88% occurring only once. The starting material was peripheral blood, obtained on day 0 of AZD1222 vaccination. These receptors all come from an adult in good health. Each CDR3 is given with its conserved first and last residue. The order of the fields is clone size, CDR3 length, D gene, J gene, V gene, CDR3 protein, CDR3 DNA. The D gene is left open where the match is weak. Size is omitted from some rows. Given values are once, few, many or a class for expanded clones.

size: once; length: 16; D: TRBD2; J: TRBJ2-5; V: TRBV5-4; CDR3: CASSLGTSGAQETQYF; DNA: TGTGCCAGCAGCTTGGGGACTAGCGGGGCCCAAGAGACCCAGTACTTC
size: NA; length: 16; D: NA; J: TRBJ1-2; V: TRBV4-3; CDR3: CASSQDRGQLSYGYTF; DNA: TGCGCCAGCAGCCAAGATCGAGGACAGCTGAGCTATGGCTACACCTTC
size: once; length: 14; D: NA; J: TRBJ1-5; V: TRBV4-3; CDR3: CASSQGGGGQPQHF; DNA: TGCGCCAGCAGCCAAGGGGGTGGAGGACAGCCCCAGCATTTT
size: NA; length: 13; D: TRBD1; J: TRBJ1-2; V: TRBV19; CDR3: CASSRLDRGGYTF; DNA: TGTGCCAGTAGTAGGCTGGACAGGGGTGGCTACACCTTC
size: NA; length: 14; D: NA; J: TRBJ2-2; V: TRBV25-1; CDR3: CASSVRENTGELFF; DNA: TGTGCCAGCAGTGTACGGGAGAACACCGGGGAGCTGTTTTTT
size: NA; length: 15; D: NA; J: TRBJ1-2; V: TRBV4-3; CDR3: CASSQGAGGLGGYTF; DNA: TGCGCCAGCAGCCAAGGAGCAGGCGGCCTCGGGGGCTACACCTTC
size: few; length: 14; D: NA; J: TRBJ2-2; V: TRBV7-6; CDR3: CASSARTNTGELFF; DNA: TGTGCCAGCAGCGCCCGGACGAACACCGGGGAGCTGTTTTTT
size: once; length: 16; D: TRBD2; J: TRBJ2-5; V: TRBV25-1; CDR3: CASSESLAGALETQYF; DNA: TGTGCCAGCAGTGAATCCCTAGCGGGGGCCCTTGAGACCCAGTACTTC
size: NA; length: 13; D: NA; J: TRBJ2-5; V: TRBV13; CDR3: CASSPGGEETQYF; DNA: TGTGCCAGCAGCCCTGGTGGAGAAGAGACCCAGTACTTC
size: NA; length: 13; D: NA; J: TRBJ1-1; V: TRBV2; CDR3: CASRPGTNTEAFF; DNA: TGTGCCAGCAGGCCCGGGACAAACACTGAAGCTTTCTTT
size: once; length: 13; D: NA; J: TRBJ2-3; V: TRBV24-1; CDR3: CATSDNRPDTQYF; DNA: TGTGCCACCAGTGATAACAGGCCAGATACGCAGTATTTT
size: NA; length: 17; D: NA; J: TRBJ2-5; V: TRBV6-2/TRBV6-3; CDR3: CASSYSPDGTSWETQYF; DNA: TGTGCCAGCAGTTACTCACCGGACGGAACATCTTGGGAGACCCAGTACTTC
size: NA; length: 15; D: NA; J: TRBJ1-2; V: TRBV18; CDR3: CASSSNQQGNYGYTF; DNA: TGTGCCAGCTCATCCAACCAACAGGGAAACTATGGCTACACCTTC
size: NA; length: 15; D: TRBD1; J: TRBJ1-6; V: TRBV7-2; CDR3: CASSSGTGSFSPLHF; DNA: TGTGCCAGCAGTTCCGGGACAGGGAGTTTTTCACCCCTCCACTTT
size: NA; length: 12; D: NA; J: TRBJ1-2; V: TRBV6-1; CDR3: CASREVFKGYTF; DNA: TGTGCCAGCAGAGAAGTGTTTAAAGGCTACACCTTC
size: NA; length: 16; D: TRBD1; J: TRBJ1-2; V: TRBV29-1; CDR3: CSVEDHWDRENYGYTF; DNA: TGCAGCGTTGAAGATCACTGGGACAGGGAGAACTATGGCTACACCTTC
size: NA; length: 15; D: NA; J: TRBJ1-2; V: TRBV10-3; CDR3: CAISEAGNINYGYTF; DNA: TGTGCCATCAGTGAGGCAGGGAATATTAACTATGGCTACACCTTC
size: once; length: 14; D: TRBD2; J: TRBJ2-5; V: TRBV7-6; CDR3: CASSRTSGEETQYF; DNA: TGTGCCAGCAGCCGAACTAGCGGGGAAGAGACCCAGTACTTC
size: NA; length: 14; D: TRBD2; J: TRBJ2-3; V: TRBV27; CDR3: CASSRAGGVDTQYF; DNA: TGTGCCAGCAGTAGAGCGGGGGGAGTGGATACGCAGTATTTT
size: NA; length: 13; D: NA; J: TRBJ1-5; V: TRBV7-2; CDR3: CASSLAEAQPQHF; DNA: TGTGCCAGCAGCTTAGCGGAGGCTCAGCCCCAGCATTTT
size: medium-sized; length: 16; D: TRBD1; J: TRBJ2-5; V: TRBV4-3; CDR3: CASSPSWDRKQETQYF; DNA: TGCGCCAGCAGCCCTTCCTGGGACAGAAAACAAGAGACCCAGTACTTC
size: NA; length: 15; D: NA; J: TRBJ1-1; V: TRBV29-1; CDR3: CSGGPKGSMNTEAFF; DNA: TGCAGCGGGGGTCCCAAGGGATCGATGAACACTGAAGCTTTCTTT
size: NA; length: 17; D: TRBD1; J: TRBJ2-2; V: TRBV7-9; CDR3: CASSAGRTGLLTGELFF; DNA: TGTGCCAGCAGCGCCGGCCGGACAGGGCTTCTCACCGGGGAGCTGTTTTTT
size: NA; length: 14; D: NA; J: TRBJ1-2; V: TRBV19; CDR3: CASSITTGNYGYTF; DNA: TGTGCCAGTAGTATAACAACCGGGAACTATGGCTACACCTTC
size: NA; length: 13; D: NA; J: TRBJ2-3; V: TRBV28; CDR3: CASSPGGPDTQYF; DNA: TGTGCCAGCTCTCCCGGGGGCCCAGATACGCAGTATTTT
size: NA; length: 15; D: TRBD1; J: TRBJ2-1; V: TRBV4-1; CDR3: CASSLTGQGYNEQFF; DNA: TGCGCCAGCAGCCTAACGGGACAGGGCTACAATGAGCAGTTCTTC
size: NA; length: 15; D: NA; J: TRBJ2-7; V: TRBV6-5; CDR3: CASSPDRGSSYEQYF; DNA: TGTGCCAGCAGCCCAGATAGAGGTAGCTCCTACGAGCAGTACTTC
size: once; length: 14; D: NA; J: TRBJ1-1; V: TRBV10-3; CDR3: CAITPGGLNTEAFF; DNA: TGTGCCATCACCCCGGGGGGGTTGAACACTGAAGCTTTCTTT
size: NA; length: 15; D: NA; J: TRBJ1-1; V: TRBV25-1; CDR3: CASSESLLQNTEAFF; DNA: TGTGCCAGCAGTGAATCCCTTCTGCAGAACACTGAAGCTTTCTTT
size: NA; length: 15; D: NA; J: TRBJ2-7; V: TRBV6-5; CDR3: CASSYSGQGAYEQYF; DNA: TGTGCCAGCAGTTACTCAGGGCAGGGCGCCTACGAGCAGTACTTC
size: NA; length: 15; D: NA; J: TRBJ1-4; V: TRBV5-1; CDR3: CASSLALGSNEKLFF; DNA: TGCGCCAGCAGCTTGGCCCTCGGATCTAATGAAAAACTGTTTTTT
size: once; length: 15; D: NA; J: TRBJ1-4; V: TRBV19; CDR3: CASSPYREMHEKLFF; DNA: TGTGCCAGTAGTCCTTACAGGGAGATGCATGAAAAACTGTTTTTT
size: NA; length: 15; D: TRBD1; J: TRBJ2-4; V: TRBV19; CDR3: CASTSGGLAKNIQYF; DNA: TGTGCCAGTACCTCAGGGGGTCTAGCCAAAAACATTCAGTACTTC
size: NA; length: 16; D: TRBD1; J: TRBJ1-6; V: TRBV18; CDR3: CASSLSTGANNSPLHF; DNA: TGTGCCAGCTCACTATCAACAGGGGCCAATAATTCACCCCTCCACTTT
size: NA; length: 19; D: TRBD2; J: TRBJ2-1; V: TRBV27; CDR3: CASSLSRLAGSSSYNEQFF; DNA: TGTGCCAGCAGTTTATCGAGACTAGCGGGCTCGAGCTCCTACAATGAGCAGTTCTTC
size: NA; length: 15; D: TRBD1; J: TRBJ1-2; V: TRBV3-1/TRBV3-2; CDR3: CASSRESGGGYGYTF; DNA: TGTGCCAGCAGCCGAGAATCAGGGGGCGGGTATGGCTACACCTTC
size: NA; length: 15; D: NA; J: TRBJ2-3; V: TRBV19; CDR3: CASTVQGLLADTQYF; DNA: TGTGCCAGTACCGTTCAGGGGCTATTGGCAGATACGCAGTATTTT
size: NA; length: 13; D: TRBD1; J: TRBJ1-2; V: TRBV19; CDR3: CATRTGGFGGYTF; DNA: TGTGCCACCCGGACAGGGGGCTTCGGTGGCTACACCTTC
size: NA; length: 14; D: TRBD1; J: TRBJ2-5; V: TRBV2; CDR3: CASSEANRGETQYF; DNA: TGTGCCAGCAGTGAAGCAAACAGGGGAGAGACCCAGTACTTC
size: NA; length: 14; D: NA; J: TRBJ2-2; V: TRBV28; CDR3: CASTVTGDGGELFF; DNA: TGTGCCAGCACCGTGACGGGGGACGGCGGGGAGCTGTTTTTT
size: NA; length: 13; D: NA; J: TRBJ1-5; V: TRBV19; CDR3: CASSMTERQPQHF; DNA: TGTGCCAGTAGTATGACAGAGCGTCAGCCCCAGCATTTT
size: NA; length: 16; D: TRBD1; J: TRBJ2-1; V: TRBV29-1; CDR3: CSVGQGAQSSYNEQFF; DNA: TGCAGCGTTGGGCAGGGGGCGCAGAGCTCCTACAATGAGCAGTTCTTC
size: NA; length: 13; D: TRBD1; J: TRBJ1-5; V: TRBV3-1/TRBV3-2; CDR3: CASSQAGGQPQHF; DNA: TGTGCCAGCAGCCAAGCAGGGGGCCAGCCCCAGCATTTT
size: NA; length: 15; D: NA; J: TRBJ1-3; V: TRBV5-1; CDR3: CASSPDSYSGNTIYF; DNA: TGCGCCAGCAGCCCGGACAGTTACTCTGGAAACACCATATATTTT
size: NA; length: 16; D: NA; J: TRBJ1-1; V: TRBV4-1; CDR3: CASSQDIKGMNTEAFF; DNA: TGCGCCAGCAGCCAAGATATAAAAGGAATGAACACTGAAGCTTTCTTT
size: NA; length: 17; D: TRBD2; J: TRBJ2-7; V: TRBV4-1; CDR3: CASSQATLAGAPYEQYF; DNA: TGCGCCAGCAGCCAAGCCACACTAGCGGGGGCCCCCTACGAGCAGTACTTC
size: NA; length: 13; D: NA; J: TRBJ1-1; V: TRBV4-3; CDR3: CASSQWRGTEAFF; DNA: TGCGCCAGCAGCCAATGGAGGGGCACTGAAGCTTTCTTT
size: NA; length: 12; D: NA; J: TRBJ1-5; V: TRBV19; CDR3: CASSRSNQPQHF; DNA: TGTGCCAGTAGTAGGAGCAATCAGCCCCAGCATTTT
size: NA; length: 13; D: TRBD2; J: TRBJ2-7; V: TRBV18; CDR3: CASSPPGRNEQYF; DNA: TGTGCCAGCTCCCCCCCCGGGAGGAACGAGCAGTACTTC
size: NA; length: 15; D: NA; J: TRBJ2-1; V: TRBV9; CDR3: CASSFSQESYNEQFF; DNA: TGTGCCAGCAGCTTTAGTCAGGAGTCCTACAATGAGCAGTTCTTC
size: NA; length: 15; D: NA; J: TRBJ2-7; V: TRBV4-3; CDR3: CASSQGLGLAYEQYF; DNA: TGCGCCAGCAGCCAAGGTCTAGGGCTAGCGTACGAGCAGTACTTC
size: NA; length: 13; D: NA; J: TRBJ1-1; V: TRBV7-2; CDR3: CASGRQPNTEAFF; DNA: TGTGCCAGCGGGAGGCAGCCAAACACTGAAGCTTTCTTT
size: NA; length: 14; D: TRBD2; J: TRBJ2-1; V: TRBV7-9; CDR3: CASSLDRGVNEQFF; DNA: TGTGCCAGCAGCTTAGATCGGGGGGTGAATGAGCAGTTCTTC